This T cell receptor (beta chain) was found in a study of tumor and adjacent non-tumor tissue in lung cancer. The template was RNA from unsorted bulk tissue. Distant lung tissue was collected more than 3 cm away from the tumor edge. Three rounds of nested PCR, following a modified ARM-PCR protocol, produced the TCRbeta library. MiXCR, applied by TCRdb to the multiplex PCR reads, yields one record per CDR3 protein. The sample has some 51,000 distinct CDR3 sequences, more than 55% seen once; the top ten hold about 29%. For this clonotype: A much bigger clone sits one base away, suggesting this may be a read error.

The clonotype comes from a woman aged 70-85 years with non-small cell lung cancer. The specimen was distant non-tumor lung tissue.

DNA for the CDR3: TGTGCCAGCAGCCCCGGGGTCCCGGCCACTGAAGCTTTCTTT. It translates to CASSPGVPATEAFF. V and J are TRBV5-4 and TRBJ1-1, with D hard to call. Germline V CDR1 and CDR2: SGHNT, YYREEE (reference sequence). V lost 4 bases and J 4 bases, leaving 14 bases between the germline ends. The CDR3 covers 14 residues.